What follows are 32 T cell receptor beta chains derived from one specimen sequenced in a study of PD-L1 blockade in urothelial cancer. The data were produced by immunoSEQ multiplex PCR, yet TCRdb's version contains in-frame clones alone and is incomplete. The repertoire has tens of thousands of clones, more than 75% of them found once; the top ten carry around a tenth. The sequenced sample was PBMCs, obtained around atezolizumab (anti-PD-L1) treatment. The source is a man between 65 and 79 years old with urothelial cancer.

CDR3 protein: CASGRAETQYF. In DNA form, the CDR3 reads TGTGCCAGCGGGAGGGCAGAGACCCAGTACTTC. The J gene is TRBJ2-5, the V gene TRBV2; 7 bases match TRBD2. Germline lookup yields CDR1 SNHLY and CDR2 FYNNEI. With V trimmed by 8 bases and J by 4 bases, 1 base remained unmatched. This CDR3 comprises 11 residues.

The chain joins TRBV7-9 to TRBJ2-1; the D gene is possibly TRBD1 (5 bases). The CDR3 runs to 13 residues. V was cut by 1 base and J by 9 bases, with 10 bases left in between. Germline-derived CDR1 and CDR2 are SEHNR and FQNEAQ (reference sequence). The CDR3 here is CASSLGGIREQFF. DNA of the CDR3: TGTGCCAGCAGCTTAGGGGGCATCCGTGAGCAGTTCTTC.

The genes are TRBV7-8 and TRBJ1-5, with D uncertain. CDR3 length: 15 residues. Germline CDR1 reads SGHVS; CDR2 reads FQNEAQ. V lost 0 bases and J lost 2, with 8 bases in between. CDR3 coding DNA: TGTGCCAGCAGCTTAGCGCGGCAGCGCAATCAGCCCCAGCATTTT. Residues: CASSLARQRNQPQHF.

The chain joins TRBV6-6 to TRBJ2-1; 10 bases match TRBD2. Germline assignment: CDR1 MNHNY and CDR2 SVGAGI (reference sequence). V was pared by 6 bases and J by 0 bases, with 2 bases of the junction left unmatched. The CDR3 spans 15 residues. In DNA form, the CDR3 reads TGTGCCAGCAGCCTAGCGGGAGACTCCTACAATGAGCAGTTCTTC. It translates to CASSLAGDSYNEQFF.

V is TRBV11-2 and J is TRBJ2-1; TRBD1 matches at 7 bases. The junction had 6 bases not matched to a gene; V was cut back by 6 bases and J by 13 bases. There are 11 residues in the CDR3. The germline V gene has CDR1 SGHAT and CDR2 FQNNGV. CDR3 amino acids: CASSHGQVQFF. DNA of the CDR3: TGTGCCAGCAGTCACGGACAGGTCCAGTTCTTC.

The CDR3 bases are TGTGCCAGCTCCCTTAGCTCCTACGAGCAGTACTTC. As protein: CASSLSSYEQYF. The V gene is TRBV18, the J gene TRBJ2-7; D uncertain. V gave up 6 bases and J gave up 0 bases, with 6 bases separating them. Per germline, CDR1 KGHSH and CDR2 LQKENI. The CDR3 loop spans 12 amino acids.

This clone has a single count. The chain joins TRBV19 to TRBJ1-3; TRBD1 is a possible D gene (5 bases). The CDR3 sequence is 17 residues long. Germline assignment: CDR1 LNHDA and CDR2 SQIVND (reference sequence). The CDR3 DNA reads as TGTGCTCCCCGATTGGGGCCAGGGACTTCCTCTGGAAACACCATATATTTT. Its protein is CAPRLGPGTSSGNTIYF.

The chain has TRBV5-1 and TRBJ1-1; TRBD1 might be the D (5 bases). This CDR3 spans 13 amino acids. CDR1 SGHRS and CDR2 YFSETQ come from the germline V gene. The germline V and J ends were trimmed by 5 bases and 1 base, with 9 bases remaining between them. The CDR3 DNA sequence: TGCGCCAGCAGGGGGCAGGAGAACACTGAAGCTTTCTTT. Translated: CASRGQENTEAFF.

This chain joins TRBV7-3 and TRBJ2-1; 7 bases align to TRBD2. The CDR3 extends over 16 amino acids. Unmatched junction bases numbered 12, after V lost 4 bases and J lost 6 bases. Germline V lookup: CDR1 SGHTA, CDR2 FQGTGA. The DNA for the CDR3 is TGTGCCAGCAGCTGGGATGAGCGGGACCCCTCCAATGAGCAGTTCTTC. Translation: CASSWDERDPSNEQFF.

The chain is built from TRBV6-6 and TRBJ2-5; TRBD1 is a possible D gene (6 bases). The germline V gene has CDR1 MNHNY and CDR2 SVGAGI (reference sequence). The CDR3 runs to 14 residues. V was shortened by 6 bases and J by 5 bases, with 16 bases between the two germline ends. This chain's CDR3 is CASSHRQVGETQYF. In DNA, the CDR3 is TGTGCCAGCAGCCACCGACAGGTGGGGGAGACCCAGTACTTC.

V usage is TRBV14 and J usage is TRBJ2-1; 7 bases match TRBD1. This CDR3 spans 14 amino acids. Trimming took 4 bases from V and 9 from J; bases not matched to a gene: 9. Looked up from germline, CDR1 is SGHDN and CDR2 is FVKESK. The CDR3 nucleotides are TGTGCCAGCAGCCGACTTACAACAGGGGTTGAGCAGTTCTTC. It is translated as CASSRLTTGVEQFF. Together with reference TRBV14 and TRBJ2-1, the CDR3 gives the full variable domain: EAGVTQFPSHSVIEKGQTVTLRCDPISGHDNLYWYRRVMGKEIKFLLHFVKESKQDESGMPNNRFLAERTGGTYSTLKVQPAELEDSGVYFCASSRLTTGVEQFFGPGTRLTVL.

The chain carries TRBV5-4 and TRBJ2-1, with D possibly being TRBD1 (5 bases). There are 15 residues in the CDR3. CDR1 and CDR2 from the germline V gene are SGHNT and YYREEE (reference sequence). The V end was cut by 1 base, the J end by 7 bases, with 15 bases between. CDR3 nucleotide sequence: TGTGCCAGCAGCTTGACAGGCCTAGACCCAAATGAGCAGTTCTTC. It translates to CASSLTGLDPNEQFF.

This clone was detected a few times. The chain employs TRBV7-3 and TRBJ2-2; 9 positions match TRBD1. J was trimmed by 6 bases and V by 6 bases; bases with no gene match: 8. CDR1 and CDR2 from the germline V gene are SGHTA and FQGTGA. The CDR3 spans 15 residues. Written as DNA, the CDR3 is TGTGCCAGCAGTCCCGGGACAGGGTTGTCCGGGGAGCTGTTTTTT. Its protein is CASSPGTGLSGELFF.

The V gene is TRBV7-2, the J gene TRBJ2-7; D remains unclear. This CDR3 region has 14 residues. V lost 1 base and J 1 base, leaving 8 bases between the germline ends. In germline, CDR1 is SGHTA, CDR2 FQGNSA. The CDR3, as DNA: TGTGCCAGCAGCTTAGTTGGGCAGTCCTACGAGCAGTACTTC. It specifies CASSLVGQSYEQYF.

The chain combines TRBV27 with TRBJ2-2; 10 bases map to TRBD1. The CDR3 is made up of 16 amino acids. The V and J ends lost 5 bases and 3 bases, in that order; junction bases with no gene match: 6. Germline V gene sequence: CDR1 MNHEY, CDR2 SMNVEV (reference sequence). The CDR3 is CASSLRQGADTGELFF. CDR3 DNA: TGTGCCAGCAGTCTGCGACAGGGGGCCGACACCGGGGAGCTGTTTTTT.

V gene TRBV5-1 combines with J gene TRBJ2-1; maybe TRBD1 (6 bases). The CDR3 is 15 residues long. In germline, CDR1 is SGHRS, CDR2 YFSETQ. V lost 0 bases to trimming and J lost 6 bases, with 13 bases between them. The CDR3 coding sequence is TGCGCCAGCAGCTTGGGCGGCACAGGGACCAATGAGCAGTTCTTC. Protein: CASSLGGTGTNEQFF.

This chain uses TRBV7-2 with TRBJ1-2; maybe TRBD1 (5 bases). This CDR3 has 16 amino acids. Germline CDR1 reads SGHTA; CDR2 reads FQGNSA. V dropped 4 bases and J dropped 5 bases, with 20 bases sitting between them. The CDR3, as DNA: TGTGCCAGCAGCTCCCAATTAATCTCGGGGACTTATGGCTACACCTTC. Protein product: CASSSQLISGTYGYTF.

The chain carries TRBV15 and TRBJ2-1; 8 positions agree with TRBD2. Germline assignment: CDR1 LNHNV and CDR2 YYDKDF (reference sequence). The J segment lost 2 bases and the V segment lost 5 bases, leaving 5 bases of the junction unmatched. The CDR3 totals 15 residues. The CDR3 spells CATSGAGVTYNEQFF. The CDR3 bases are TGTGCCACCAGCGGAGCGGGGGTCACCTACAATGAGCAGTTCTTC.

This chain connects TRBV5-5 to TRBJ1-4; 9 bases are shared with TRBD1. Trimming at V came to 6 bases and at J to 4 bases, leaving 7 bases not matched to a gene. This CDR3 contains 15 residues. Germline V gene sequence: CDR1 SGHKS, CDR2 YYEKEE (reference sequence). CDR3: CASNLGQGRNEKLFF. In DNA form, the CDR3 reads TGTGCCAGCAATCTCGGACAGGGGCGTAATGAAAAACTGTTTTTT. The full variable domain, completed using reference TRBV5-5 and TRBJ1-4, is DAGVTQSPTHLIKTRGQQVTLRCSPISGHKSVSWYQQVLGQGPQFIFQYYEKEERGRGNFPDRFSARQFPNYSSELNVNALLLGDSALYLCASNLGQGRNEKLFFGSGTQLSVL.

The V and J genes are TRBV6-1 and TRBJ1-1, with no clear D. V was cut by 6 bases and J by 7 bases, with 9 bases left in between. There are 11 residues in the CDR3. Germline CDR1 reads MNHNS; CDR2 reads SASEGT. CDR3: CASRTPVEAFF. CDR3 nucleotide sequence: TGTGCCAGCAGGACACCTGTTGAAGCTTTCTTT.

This chain uses TRBV9 with TRBJ2-7; 9 bases align to TRBD1. The V gene's germline CDR1 is SGDLS and CDR2 YYNGEE. The CDR3 runs 16 residues. Germline trimming cut 5 bases from V and 7 bases from J; bases unmatched to any gene: 16. The DNA of the CDR3 is TGTGCCAGCAGTCGTACTCCCTCGACAGGGGGAGGAGAGCAGTACTTC. Translation gives CASSRTPSTGGGEQYF.

This clone was counted at least ten times. The chain is built from TRBV6-1 and TRBJ2-1; 13 bases line up with TRBD2. The CDR3 has 17 residues. After removal of 3 bases from V and 4 bases from J, the junction contained 6 bases not matched to a gene. The germline V gene has CDR1 MNHNS and CDR2 SASEGT. The CDR3 DNA sequence: TGTGCCAGCAGTGATACTAGCGGGAGGGGAAGGTACAATGAGCAGTTCTTC. This translates into CASSDTSGRGRYNEQFF.

Here the CDR3 DNA reads TGTGCCAGCTCAGCAAACGGTCCGCCGAATGAAAAACTGTTTTTT. Protein: CASSANGPPNEKLFF. The chain recombines TRBV18 with TRBJ1-4; D not certain. This CDR3 spans 15 amino acids. From germline, CDR1 is KGHSH and CDR2 LQKENI. V lost 5 bases, J lost 5 bases, and 15 bases lay in between.

Only a few counts were recorded for this clone. This chain joins TRBV11-1 and TRBJ1-1; D possibly corresponds to TRBD1 (6 bases). Per the germline V gene, CDR1 is SGHAT and CDR2 is FQDESV (reference sequence). The CDR3 covers 11 residues. V lost 1 base to trimming and J lost 9 bases, with 6 bases between them. The DNA for the CDR3 is TGTGCCAGCAGCTTAGGGGGGCAAGCTTTCTTT. It translates to CASSLGGQAFF.

The chain couples TRBV6-5 to TRBJ1-5; no firm D call. Germline assignment: CDR1 MNHEY and CDR2 SVGAGI. The CDR3 extends over 11 amino acids. CDR3 amino acids: CASGGEQPQHF. The CDR3 bases are TGTGCTTCGGGCGGGGAGCAGCCCCAGCATTTT.

This chain links TRBV5-1 with TRBJ2-5, with D possibly TRBD1 on 5 matching bases. The length of the CDR3 is 13 residues. Germline V gene lookup returns CDR1 SGHRS and CDR2 YFSETQ. Deletions cut 0 bases from V and 5 bases from J, with 8 bases between. CDR3 loop: CASSLDRWETQYF. The CDR3 region has the DNA TGCGCCAGCAGCTTGGACAGGTGGGAGACCCAGTACTTC. Combining the CDR3 with reference TRBV5-1 and TRBJ2-5 gives the whole variable domain KAGVTQTPRYLIKTRGQQVTLSCSPISGHRSVSWYQQTPGQGLQFLFEYFSETQRNKGNFPGRFSGRQFSNSRSEMNVSTLELGDSALYLCASSLDRWETQYFGPGTRLLVL.

V is TRBV19 and J is TRBJ1-1, with D possibly being TRBD1 (6 bases). In germline, CDR1 is LNHDA, CDR2 SQIVND (reference sequence). The CDR3 is 14 residues long. V gave up 4 bases and J gave up 0 bases, with 9 bases separating them. CDR3 nucleotides: TGTGCCAGTAGTACTCCAGGGGTGAACACTGAAGCTTTCTTT. Its protein is CASSTPGVNTEAFF.

This clone has only a few counts. This rearrangement joins TRBV5-1 to TRBJ2-7; 12 nucleotides agree with TRBD1. With 4 bases clipped from V and 9 bases from J, the junction kept 20 bases outside the gene matches. Germline-derived CDR1 and CDR2 are SGHRS and YFSETQ. The CDR3 totals 18 residues. The CDR3 region is CASSPLAPGTGGPDVQYF. For the CDR3, the DNA is TGCGCCAGCAGCCCCTTAGCCCCCGGGACAGGGGGCCCCGACGTGCAGTACTTC.

This chain links TRBV7-9 with TRBJ2-2; 7 bases line up with TRBD2. CDR1 SEHNR and CDR2 FQNEAQ come from the germline V gene (reference sequence). The CDR3 is made up of 16 amino acids. V gave up 1 base and J gave up 6 bases; unmatched junction bases: 8. Here the CDR3 reads CASSLVKRGIAGELFF. CDR3 DNA sequence: TGTGCCAGCAGCTTAGTCAAGCGGGGTATCGCCGGGGAGCTGTTTTTT.

The chain combines TRBV5-6 with TRBJ1-1, with TRBD1 matching over 11 bases. The germline gives CDR1 SGHDT, CDR2 YYEEEE. This CDR3 contains 16 residues. V was clipped by 5 bases and J by 1 base; unmatched bases: 7. Written as DNA, the CDR3 is TGTGCCAGCAGGACGGACAGGGGGCCCTGGAACACTGAAGCTTTCTTT. Protein product: CASRTDRGPWNTEAFF.

This clone was seen a handful of times. The V and J genes are TRBV10-2 and TRBJ2-5; 9 bases agree with TRBD2. The CDR3 totals 14 residues. Germline loops: CDR1 WSHSY, CDR2 SAAADI. The ends lost 7 bases at V and 1 base at J; junction bases unmatched: 4. Here the CDR3 DNA reads TGCGCCAGCAAGGAGCGGGGGGCCCAAGAGACCCAGTACTTC. Translation gives CASKERGAQETQYF.

This chain links TRBV6-7 with TRBJ2-3; no definite D call. TRBV6-7 is sorted into the ORF group, with uncertain function. Trimming cost V 8 bases and J 7 bases, with 16 bases left between them. The CDR3 covers 13 residues. The DNA for the CDR3 is TGTGCCAGCCCCCCCTGGGCGACCCATACGCAGTATTTT. Translating gives CASPPWATHTQYF.